This entry is about one T cell receptor (beta chain). The antigen is unknown. Adult Caucasians living in Nashville, Tennessee made up all of the donors. This sample was taken from a study of shared clonotypes between healthy human individuals. The wider study: The plates for each donor numbered three CD4 naive, three CD4 memory, two CD8 naive and one CD8 memory.

Germline V CDR1 and CDR2: MGHRA, YSYEKL. This CDR3 spans 14 amino acids. Germline trimming cut 6 bases from V and 7 bases from J; bases unmatched to any gene: 7. As processed by the authors: Filtering differed for immunoSEQ, which gave only junction sequences without quality scores. Only in-frame clones appear in the TCRdb table, and some are missing; sequencing was by immunoSEQ multiplex PCR. V, J and clone size were drawn from that table, and D and trimming were deduced from the DNA. Of over a million clones listed, about 96% are singletons. Findings and limits, study-wide: A handful of donors had around 5% of their naive CD4 clonotypes in common.

This receptor was obtained from a man aged 25 to 40 in good health. The sequencing sample was made of naive CD4+ T cells sorted from blood. Subset here: CD45RA+ positively selected. The chain combines TRBV4-1 with TRBJ1-5, with 9 bases lining up with TRBD1. The CDR3 region has the DNA TGCGCCAGCAGTAGTAACAGGGGGCGACAGCCCCAGCATTTT. Translation: CASSSNRGRQPQHF.